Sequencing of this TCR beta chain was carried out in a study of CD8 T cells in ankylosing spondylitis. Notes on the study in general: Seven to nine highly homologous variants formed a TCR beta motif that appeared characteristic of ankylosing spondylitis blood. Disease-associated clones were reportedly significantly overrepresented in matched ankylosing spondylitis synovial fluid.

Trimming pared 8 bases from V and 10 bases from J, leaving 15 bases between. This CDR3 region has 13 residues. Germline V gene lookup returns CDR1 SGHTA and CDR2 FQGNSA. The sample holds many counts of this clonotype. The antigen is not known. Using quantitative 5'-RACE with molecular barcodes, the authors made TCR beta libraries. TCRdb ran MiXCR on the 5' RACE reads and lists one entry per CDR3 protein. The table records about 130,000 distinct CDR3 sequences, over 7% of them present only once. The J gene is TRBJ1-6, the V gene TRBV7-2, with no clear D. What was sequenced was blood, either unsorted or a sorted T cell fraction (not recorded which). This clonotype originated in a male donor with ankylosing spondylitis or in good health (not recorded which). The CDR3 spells CASALGVLSPLHF. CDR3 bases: TGTGCCAGCGCACTCGGGGTTTTGTCACCCCTCCACTTT.